The rows below give T cell receptor beta chains drawn from one sample of a study of blood T cell repertoires in COVID-19. Profiled with immunoSEQ multiplex PCR; TCRdb holds only in-frame clones, not every one. Among fewer than 200,000 clones listed, roughly 84% were seen once. Specimen: PBMCs or T cells enriched from blood (not recorded which). Receptors were obtained from a human donor with acute COVID-19. The donor label of this sample is uncertain. Both conserved end residues are part of each CDR3. The D gene is left open where the match is weak. The size field is filled for only some rows; it gives once, few, many or a size class.

D gene: .
clone size: .
J gene: TRBJ1-1
V gene: TRBV4-1
CDR3 DNA: TGCGCCAGCAGCCAGAAAGGGGAGAACACTGAAGCTTTCTTT
CDR3 protein: CASSQKGENTEAFF

D gene: TRBD1
clone size: .
J gene: TRBJ1-5
V gene: TRBV5-5
CDR3 DNA: TGTGCCAGCAGCTCCGGGACAGGGGGCACGAAGCCCCAGCATTTT
CDR3 protein: CASSSGTGGTKPQHF

D gene: .
clone size: .
J gene: TRBJ1-3
V gene: TRBV5-5
CDR3 DNA: TGTGCCAGCAGCTTGCTTCAGGGGCGCTCTGGAAACACCATATATTTT
CDR3 protein: CASSLLQGRSGNTIYF

D gene: TRBD1
clone size: once
J gene: TRBJ1-5
V gene: TRBV4-1
CDR3 DNA: TGCGCCAGCAGCCCCAAAACCCCTACTCATGGACAGGGGTTTCAGCCCCAGCATTTT
CDR3 protein: CASSPKTPTHGQGFQPQHF

D gene: .
clone size: .
J gene: TRBJ1-6
V gene: TRBV27
CDR3 DNA: TGTGCCAGCAGTTCCCCGGGGGTAGGGGCACCCCTCCACTTT
CDR3 protein: CASSSPGVGAPLHF

D gene: .
clone size: .
J gene: TRBJ2-1
V gene: TRBV5-4
CDR3 DNA: TGTGCCAGCAGCTCGAAGCAGGGAAAGGGAGAGCAGTTCTTC
CDR3 protein: CASSSKQGKGEQFF

D gene: TRBD1
clone size: .
J gene: TRBJ1-5
V gene: TRBV7-9
CDR3 DNA: TGTGCCAGCAGTTCCGACAGGGGGAGCAATCAGCCCCAGCATTTT
CDR3 protein: CASSSDRGSNQPQHF

D gene: TRBD2
clone size: .
J gene: TRBJ2-2
V gene: TRBV10-1
CDR3 DNA: TGCGCCAGCAGTGATTCTAGCGGGGGGGCAACTCTTCCCGGGGAGCTGTTTTTT
CDR3 protein: CASSDSSGGATLPGELFF

D gene: .
clone size: .
J gene: TRBJ1-1
V gene: TRBV5-1
CDR3 DNA: TGCGCCAGCAGCTATATACAGGGGAACACTGAAGCTTTCTTT
CDR3 protein: CASSYIQGNTEAFF

D gene: TRBD2
clone size: few
J gene: TRBJ2-5
V gene: TRBV24-1
CDR3 DNA: TGTGCCACCAGTGATTCTAGCGGGAGGCGGGAGACCCAGTACTTC
CDR3 protein: CATSDSSGRRETQYF

D gene: TRBD1
clone size: .
J gene: TRBJ1-2
V gene: TRBV6-5
CDR3 DNA: TGTGCCAGCACCAGTGAACTACAGGGGCGCTATGGCTACACCTTC
CDR3 protein: CASTSELQGRYGYTF

D gene: .
clone size: .
J gene: TRBJ1-4
V gene: TRBV19
CDR3 DNA: TGTGCCAGTAGTATAGGGAGGCGGGAAAAACTGTTTTTT
CDR3 protein: CASSIGRREKLFF

D gene: .
clone size: .
J gene: TRBJ2-3
V gene: TRBV13
CDR3 DNA: TGTGCCAGCAGCTTAGGACAGTCCTGGGATACGCAGTATTTT
CDR3 protein: CASSLGQSWDTQYF

D gene: TRBD2
clone size: .
J gene: TRBJ2-1
V gene: TRBV12-5
CDR3 DNA: TGTGCTAGTGATCTAGCGGGGGGCACGTACAATGAGCAGTTCTTC
CDR3 protein: CASDLAGGTYNEQFF

D gene: .
clone size: .
J gene: TRBJ1-1
V gene: TRBV13
CDR3 DNA: TGTGCCAGCAGCTCCACGACTGGGAGGTCCACTGAAGCTTTCTTT
CDR3 protein: CASSSTTGRSTEAFF

D gene: TRBD1
clone size: .
J gene: TRBJ2-1
V gene: TRBV24-1
CDR3 DNA: TGTGCCACCAGTGATTTACAGGGGATAGGTGAGCAGTTCTTC
CDR3 protein: CATSDLQGIGEQFF

D gene: .
clone size: .
J gene: TRBJ2-4
V gene: TRBV1
CDR3 DNA: TGCACCAGCAGCCAAGTATGGACAGGGGGCAAGGTAGCCAAAAACATTCAGTACTTC
CDR3 protein: CTSSQVWTGGKVAKNIQYF

D gene: TRBD1
clone size: .
J gene: TRBJ2-3
V gene: TRBV2
CDR3 DNA: TGTGCTACCTCAGGGGGAATCTCCACAGATACGCAGTATTTT
CDR3 protein: CATSGGISTDTQYF

D gene: .
clone size: .
J gene: TRBJ1-5
V gene: TRBV7-9
CDR3 DNA: TGTGCCAGCAGCGGCCCACAGAATCAGCCCCAGCATTTT
CDR3 protein: CASSGPQNQPQHF

D gene: .
clone size: few
J gene: TRBJ1-2
V gene: TRBV6-5
CDR3 DNA: TGTGCCAGCAGCCAAAACGGGGGTTTTGGCTACACCTTC
CDR3 protein: CASSQNGGFGYTF

D gene: .
clone size: .
J gene: TRBJ1-3
V gene: TRBV9
CDR3 DNA: TGTGCCAGCAGTTTCACACCGACAGCCAGCTCTGGAAACACCATATATTTT
CDR3 protein: CASSFTPTASSGNTIYF

D gene: .
clone size: .
J gene: TRBJ2-7
V gene: TRBV20-1
CDR3 DNA: TGCAGTGCTAGAGGGAGCAAGGAGCAGTACTTC
CDR3 protein: CSARGSKEQYF

D gene: .
clone size: .
J gene: TRBJ2-7
V gene: TRBV12-5
CDR3 DNA: TGTGCTAGTGGTTGGCCTCCTTACGAGCAGTACTTC
CDR3 protein: CASGWPPYEQYF

D gene: .
clone size: .
J gene: TRBJ1-3
V gene: TRBV30
CDR3 DNA: TGTGCCTGGAGTGTGAGCTGGGGGGTAGCTGGAAACACCATATATTTT
CDR3 protein: CAWSVSWGVAGNTIYF

D gene: TRBD1
clone size: .
J gene: TRBJ1-2
V gene: TRBV24-1
CDR3 DNA: TGTGCCACCAGTGGGCCGGGACAGGGGGCCGGGGGCTATGGCTACACCTTC
CDR3 protein: CATSGPGQGAGGYGYTF

D gene: .
clone size: .
J gene: TRBJ1-1
V gene: TRBV24-1
CDR3 DNA: TGTGCCACCAGTGATTTTAGGGAGACTGAAGCTTTCTTT
CDR3 protein: CATSDFRETEAFF

D gene: .
clone size: .
J gene: TRBJ2-6
V gene: TRBV6-4
CDR3 DNA: TGTGCCAGCAGTGACCCCGAGGAGACCCCCTCTGGGGCCAACGTCCTGACTTTC
CDR3 protein: CASSDPEETPSGANVLTF

D gene: TRBD1
clone size: once
J gene: TRBJ1-4
V gene: TRBV30
CDR3 DNA: TGTGCCTGGAATCAGGGACAGGGGTATGAAAAACTGTTTTTT
CDR3 protein: CAWNQGQGYEKLFF

D gene: .
clone size: few
J gene: TRBJ1-1
V gene: TRBV6-5
CDR3 DNA: TGTGCCAGCACCGGGGGTCCCACTGAAGCTTTCTTT
CDR3 protein: CASTGGPTEAFF

D gene: .
clone size: .
J gene: TRBJ1-2
V gene: TRBV6-5
CDR3 DNA: TGTGCCAGCAGTCCGGACAGAATTAACTATGGCTACACCTTC
CDR3 protein: CASSPDRINYGYTF

D gene: .
clone size: .
J gene: TRBJ2-3
V gene: TRBV4-1
CDR3 DNA: TGCGCCAGCAGCCAAGAGGAGCCAGCATCAGATACGCAGTATTTT
CDR3 protein: CASSQEEPASDTQYF

D gene: .
clone size: .
J gene: TRBJ1-5
V gene: TRBV9
CDR3 DNA: TGTGCCAGCAGCGTAAGCGGGGCACCTTCGGAGCCCCAGCATTTT
CDR3 protein: CASSVSGAPSEPQHF

D gene: TRBD1
clone size: .
J gene: TRBJ2-7
V gene: TRBV2
CDR3 DNA: TGTGCCAGCAGGATTGGACAGGTTGACTACGAGCAGTACTTC
CDR3 protein: CASRIGQVDYEQYF

D gene: TRBD1
clone size: .
J gene: TRBJ1-5
V gene: TRBV5-6
CDR3 DNA: TGTGCCAGCAGCTTGGGGACAGGGAGTCAGCCCCAGCATTTT
CDR3 protein: CASSLGTGSQPQHF

D gene: TRBD1
clone size: .
J gene: TRBJ2-1
V gene: TRBV5-4
CDR3 DNA: TGTGCCAGCAGTGCCGGGACAGGTATCGATCAGTTCTTC
CDR3 protein: CASSAGTGIDQFF

D gene: .
clone size: once
J gene: TRBJ1-3
V gene: TRBV6-5
CDR3 DNA: TGTGCCAGCAGACAGGGTGACTCTGGAAACACCATATATTTT
CDR3 protein: CASRQGDSGNTIYF

D gene: TRBD1
clone size: once
J gene: TRBJ1-3
V gene: TRBV19
CDR3 DNA: TGTGCCAGCCAACCGGGACAGGGAAACACCATATATTTT
CDR3 protein: CASQPGQGNTIYF

D gene: TRBD1
clone size: once
J gene: TRBJ2-7
V gene: TRBV7-3
CDR3 DNA: TGTGCCAGCAGCTTACAGCCGGGACAGGGGGTCTTAGACTTC
CDR3 protein: CASSLQPGQGVLDF

D gene: .
clone size: .
J gene: TRBJ2-1
V gene: TRBV19
CDR3 DNA: TGTGCCAGTGGACTCCTAGGGAGCTCCTACAATGAGCAGTTCTTC
CDR3 protein: CASGLLGSSYNEQFF

D gene: TRBD1
clone size: .
J gene: TRBJ1-1
V gene: TRBV11-2
CDR3 DNA: TGTGCCAGCAGCTTGCAGGGGGGAGACACTGAAGCTTTCTTT
CDR3 protein: CASSLQGGDTEAFF